This TCR beta chain was observed in a study of T cell responses to AZD1222 COVID-19 vaccine. The study pooled second doses at about 4 or about 12 weeks. Clones were sequenced by immunoSEQ multiplex PCR, and TCRdb holds only the in-frame ones, with some missing. In the table there are under 150,000 clones, around 90% of which are singletons. Looked up from germline, CDR1 is LNHDA and CDR2 is SQIVND (reference sequence). The V segment lost 3 bases and the J segment 6 bases; nucleotides outside the gene matches: 8. This CDR3 comprises 15 residues. The J gene is TRBJ1-5, the V gene TRBV19, with TRBD1 matching 7 bases. Material: peripheral blood, obtained 28 days after the second AZD1222 dose. The clonotype comes from an adult who received the AZD1222 COVID-19 vaccine. The chain's CDR3 is CASSILDRVGQPQHF. The CDR3 nucleotides are TGTGCCAGTAGTATTCTAGACAGGGTGGGTCAGCCCCAGCATTTT.